Listed here are 14 T cell receptor beta chains from one sample, sequenced in a study of shared clonotypes between healthy human individuals (dated by TCRdb to between 2020 and 2021). For the CD8 naive samples, CD45RO-negative cells were positively selected for CCR7, yielding a CD45RA+CCR7+ population from which TemRA cells were excluded. The library relied on the immunoSEQ multiplex PCR assay. Sourced from immuneACCESS, this table was stored by TCRdb with only in-frame sequences that have V and J called. A share of the clones is absent; for the studies checked, an unresolved V gene accounts for under half, and the remainder has no known explanation. This sample is represented by about 2 million clones; roughly 94% of them were singletons. The ten largest clones take up about 1.1% of the sample. Sequencing was performed on naive CD8+ T cells sorted from blood. Sample cell subset or site, as interpreted from the label and publication: CD45RA+CCR7+. The source of these receptors is a man aged 18 to 29 in good health.

The rearrangement joins TRBV4-1 to TRBJ2-7, with D perhaps assigned TRBD1 or TRBD2 (5 bases each). CDR3 length: 17 residues. The V gene lost 1 base and the J gene lost 4 bases, with 20 bases spanning the gap. Germline CDR1 is MGHRA and CDR2 is YSYEKL. The CDR3 sequence is CASSQAGTQADGYEQYF. For the CDR3, the DNA is TGCGCCAGCAGCCAAGCCGGGACGCAAGCGGACGGATACGAGCAGTACTTC.

This chain joins TRBV5-1 and TRBJ1-5; D unclear. CDR1 and CDR2 from the germline V gene are SGHRS and YFSETQ. The length of the CDR3 is 12 residues. Trimming removed 3 bases at V and 9 bases at J, with 10 bases between. The CDR3 reads CASSSAGGPQHF. In nucleotides, the CDR3 is TGCGCCAGCAGCTCGGCGGGTGGGCCCCAGCATTTT. Drawing the rest from reference TRBV5-1 and TRBJ1-5, the complete variable domain is KAGVTQTPRYLIKTRGQQVTLSCSPISGHRSVSWYQQTPGQGLQFLFEYFSETQRNKGNFPGRFSGRQFSNSRSEMNVSTLELGDSALYLCASSSAGGPQHFGDGTRLSIL.

This clone was picked up one time. J is TRBJ1-6 and V is TRBV6-5; TRBD1 matches 9 bases. The CDR3 has 15 amino acids. Unmatched junction bases numbered 7, after V lost 5 bases and J lost 8 bases. The germline V gene encodes CDR1 MNHEY and CDR2 SVGAGI. CDR3 sequence (DNA): TGTGCCAGCAGTACTACACAGGGGGCTTATTCACCCCTCCACTTT. Its protein product is CASSTTQGAYSPLHF.

The gene calls are TRBV27 and TRBJ2-1, with 11 bases that match TRBD2. There are 15 residues in the CDR3. Germline CDR1 is MNHEY and CDR2 is SMNVEV (reference sequence). After removal of 5 bases from V and 3 bases from J, the junction contained 3 bases not matched to a gene. The CDR3 region is CASSVGTSGYNEQFF. CDR3 bases: TGTGCCAGCAGTGTCGGGACTAGCGGCTACAATGAGCAGTTCTTC.

A note on this clone: Other DNA sequences in the sample encode the same CDR3. The chain has TRBV4-1 and TRBJ2-1, with 9 bases matching TRBD1. The CDR3 is 15 amino acids. J was trimmed by 4 bases and V by 1 base; bases with no gene match: 2. The germline V gene has CDR1 MGHRA and CDR2 YSYEKL. CDR3 in amino acids: CASSQVQGAYNEQFF. The CDR3, as DNA: TGCGCCAGCAGCCAAGTACAGGGGGCATACAATGAGCAGTTCTTC.

This clone was observed a few times. The chain links TRBV9 to TRBJ1-3; TRBD1 is a possible D gene (6 bases). Germline CDR1 is SGDLS and CDR2 is YYNGEE. V lost 5 bases, J lost 3 bases, and 18 bases lay in between. CDR3 length: 16 amino acids. CDR3 DNA sequence: TGTGCCAGCAGTCTTGACACAGGGAGAGTTGGAAACACCATATATTTT. Its protein is CASSLDTGRVGNTIYF.

The chain recombines TRBV27 with TRBJ1-2; 7 bases align to TRBD1. The germline V gene has CDR1 MNHEY and CDR2 SMNVEV (reference sequence). This CDR3 has 16 residues. The V segment lost 4 bases and the J segment 4 bases; nucleotides outside the gene matches: 12. CDR3 loop: CASSYTGQAASYGYTF. Written as DNA, the CDR3 is TGTGCCAGCAGTTATACCGGACAGGCCGCCAGCTATGGCTACACCTTC.

This chain connects TRBV2 to TRBJ2-5; 7 bases align to TRBD1. Germline-derived CDR1 and CDR2 are SNHLY and FYNNEI. The CDR3 is 16 amino acids. The trim removed 6 bases at V and 4 bases at J, leaving 14 bases unmatched. Here the CDR3 reads CASRLTGNGLRETQYF. CDR3 DNA: TGTGCCAGCAGATTGACAGGGAACGGGTTAAGAGAGACCCAGTACTTC.

As regards this clone: A junction end diverges from the germline sequence, so it may reflect a read error. This sequence joins TRBV7-7 and TRBJ2-1; tentative D call: TRBD1 (5 bases). The CDR3 spans 15 residues. Germline CDR1 SSHAT, CDR2 FNYEAQ (reference sequence). CDR3 residues: CASSLEGAEGNEQFF. As DNA, the CDR3 is TGTGCTAGCAGCTTAGAAGGGGCAGAAGGCAATGAGCAGTTCTTC. Variable domain in full (rest from reference TRBV7-7 and TRBJ2-1): GAGVSQSPRYKVTKRGQDVTLRCDPISSHATLYWYQQALGQGPEFLTYFNYEAQPDKSGLPSDRFSAERPEGSISTLTIQRTEQRDSAMYRCASSLEGAEGNEQFFGPGTRLTVL.

The J gene is TRBJ2-3, the V gene TRBV4-2; 14 bases agree with TRBD2. V lost 3 bases and J lost 5; bases outside the gene matches: 4. Germline V gives CDR1 LGHNA, CDR2 YNFKEQ. This CDR3 contains 16 residues. The CDR3 protein is CASSQTTSGGEDTQYF. The CDR3 coding sequence is TGTGCCAGCAGCCAGACGACTAGCGGGGGGGAAGATACGCAGTATTTT.

The chain carries TRBV13 and TRBJ2-7; D is uncertain. Deletions cut 4 bases from V and 1 base from J, with 11 bases between. The length of the CDR3 is 14 residues. Looked up from germline, CDR1 is PRHDT and CDR2 is FYEKMQ (reference sequence). The CDR3 sequence: CASSSDDTSYEQYF. The CDR3 DNA reads TGTGCCAGCAGCTCCGACGACACTTCCTACGAGCAGTACTTC.

This sequence joins TRBV4-3 and TRBJ2-3; TRBD2 agrees at 10 bases. V was pared by 3 bases and J by 2 bases, with 8 bases of the junction left unmatched. The CDR3 length is 17 residues. CDR1 LGHNA and CDR2 YSLEER come from the germline V gene. The CDR3 coding sequence is TGCGCCAGCAGCCAGGGTTCTGGACTAGCGGACACAGATACGCAGTATTTT. It codes for CASSQGSGLADTDTQYF.

This clone came up once. For the CDR3, the DNA is TGCAGTGTGACAGATAACTATGGCTACACCTTC. Translation: CSVTDNYGYTF. This chain uses TRBV29-1 with TRBJ1-2, with D perhaps TRBD1 (5 bases). The CDR3 is 11 amino acids. Germline assignment: CDR1 SQVTM and CDR2 ANQGSEA.

The V call is TRBV30, the J call TRBJ2-3; TRBD2 might be the D (6 bases). V shed 4 bases and J shed 2 bases, with 13 bases lying between them. CDR1 is GTSNPN, CDR2 SVGIG, per germline (reference sequence). This CDR3 contains 14 residues. CDR3 loop: CAWTEGLVTDTQYF. CDR3 nucleotides: TGTGCCTGGACGGAGGGCTTGGTCACAGATACGCAGTATTTT.